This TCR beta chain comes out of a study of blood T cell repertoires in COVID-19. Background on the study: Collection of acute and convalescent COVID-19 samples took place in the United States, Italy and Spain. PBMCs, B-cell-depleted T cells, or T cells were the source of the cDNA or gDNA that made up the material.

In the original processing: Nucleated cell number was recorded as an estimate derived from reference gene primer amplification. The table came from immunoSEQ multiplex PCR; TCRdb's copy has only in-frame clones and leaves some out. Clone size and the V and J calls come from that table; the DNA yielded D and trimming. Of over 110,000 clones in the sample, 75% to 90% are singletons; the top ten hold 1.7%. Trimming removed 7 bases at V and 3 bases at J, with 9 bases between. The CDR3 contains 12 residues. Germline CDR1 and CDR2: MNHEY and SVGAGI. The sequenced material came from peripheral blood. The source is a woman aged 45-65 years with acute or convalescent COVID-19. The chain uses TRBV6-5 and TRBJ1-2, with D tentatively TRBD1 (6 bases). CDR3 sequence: CASTWTDYGYTF. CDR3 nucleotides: TGTGCCAGCACGTGGACAGACTATGGCTACACCTTC.